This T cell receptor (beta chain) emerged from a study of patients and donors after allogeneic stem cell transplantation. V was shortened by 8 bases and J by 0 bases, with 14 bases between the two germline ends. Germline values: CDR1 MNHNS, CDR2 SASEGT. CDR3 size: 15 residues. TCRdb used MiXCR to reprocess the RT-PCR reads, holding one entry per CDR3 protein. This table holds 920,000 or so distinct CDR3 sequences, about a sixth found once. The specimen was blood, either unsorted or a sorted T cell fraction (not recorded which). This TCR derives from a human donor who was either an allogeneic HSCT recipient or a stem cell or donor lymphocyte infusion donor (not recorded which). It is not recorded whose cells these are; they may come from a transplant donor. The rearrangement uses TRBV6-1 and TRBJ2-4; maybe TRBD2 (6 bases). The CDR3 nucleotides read TGTGCCAGCCTACGAGCGGGCAGAGCCAAAAACATTCAGTACTTC. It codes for CASLRAGRAKNIQYF.